Listed here are 21 T cell receptor beta chains from one sample, sequenced in a study of shared clonotypes between healthy human individuals. The naive CD8 subset, CD45RO-negative cells positively selected for CCR7, excluded terminally differentiated effector memory CD45RA+ cells. TCRdb's table, derived via immunoSEQ multiplex PCR, lists solely in-frame clones and lacks some. The sample includes some 2 million clones, about 95% of them seen just once. The sample was naive CD8+ T cells sorted from blood. The receptors derive from a man younger than 35 in good health.

This chain joins TRBV9 and TRBJ1-2, with TRBD1 identical over 7 bases. In germline, CDR1 is SGDLS, CDR2 YYNGEE. The CDR3 loop spans 15 amino acids. Trimming cost V 0 bases and J 3 bases; bases outside gene matches: 5. CDR3 region: CASSVGRGGDYGYTF. The CDR3 DNA is TGTGCCAGCAGCGTAGGGCGAGGGGGCGACTATGGCTACACCTTC.

The J gene is TRBJ2-5, the V gene TRBV6-5, with D uncertain. This CDR3 is built from 15 residues. Germline CDR1 reads MNHEY; CDR2 reads SVGAGI. Deletions cut 4 bases from V and 1 base from J, with 13 bases between. The CDR3 region is CASSSPAGSQETQYF. The CDR3 DNA reads TGTGCCAGCAGTTCCCCCGCCGGAAGCCAAGAGACCCAGTACTTC.

The CDR3 nucleotides are TGTGCCTGGAACCGGGGGTGGGGCAATCAGCCCCAGCATTTT. Residues: CAWNRGWGNQPQHF. The chain recombines TRBV30 with TRBJ1-5; possibly TRBD1 for D (5 bases). The V end lost 4 bases, the J end lost 2 bases, and 12 bases lay between the germline ends. Per the germline V gene, CDR1 is GTSNPN and CDR2 is SVGIG (reference sequence). This CDR3 spans 14 amino acids.

The rearrangement links TRBV5-1 to TRBJ1-2; TRBD1 aligns across 10 bases. V lost 4 bases to trimming and J lost 4 bases; unmatched junction nucleotides: 13. Germline-derived CDR1 and CDR2 are SGHRS and YFSETQ. CDR3 size: 17 residues. CDR3 DNA sequence: TGCGCCAGCAGCCCCTCGACAGGGGGCCTAATTCCCTATGGCTACACCTTC. It codes for CASSPSTGGLIPYGYTF.

The chain carries TRBV5-8 and TRBJ1-2, with D tentatively TRBD1 (5 bases). Germline CDR1 and CDR2: SGHTS and YDEGEE. The CDR3 runs to 16 residues. Trimming shortened V by 4 bases and J by 3 bases, and 19 bases separated the two germline ends. The CDR3 DNA reads as TGTGCCAGCAGCCGCCAGGGACCGATCTTTTACTATGGCTACACCTTC. The encoded protein is CASSRQGPIFYYGYTF.

V usage is TRBV6-5 and J usage is TRBJ1-6; D gene uncertain. Germline V gene lookup returns CDR1 MNHEY and CDR2 SVGAGI. Between the trimmed V and J ends, which lost 2 bases and 8 bases, there was a span of 13 bases. This CDR3 has 15 residues. The CDR3 reads CASSYLPQADSPLHF. The DNA of the CDR3 is TGTGCCAGCAGTTACCTCCCCCAAGCCGATTCACCCCTCCACTTT.

The chain combines TRBV9 with TRBJ1-1, with D perhaps TRBD1 (6 bases). The V gene's germline CDR1 is SGDLS and CDR2 YYNGEE. This CDR3 has 14 amino acids. Trimming cost V 3 bases and J 1 base, with 10 bases left between them. The chain's CDR3 is CASSEQGGNTEAFF. Here the CDR3 DNA reads TGTGCCAGCAGCGAACAGGGTGGGAACACTGAAGCTTTCTTT.

This clone was seen just once. The DNA for the CDR3 is TGCGCCAGCAGCTTGGTACTCTCTCTGACAGGGGACAGACTAGCGGGAGGGCCTTTTCACGAGCAGTACTTC. It specifies CASSLVLSLTGDRLAGGPFHEQYF. V is TRBV5-1 and J is TRBJ2-7; TRBD2 agrees at 14 bases. This CDR3 is 24 amino acids long. Germline V CDR1 and CDR2: SGHRS, YFSETQ. The ends lost 0 bases at V and 5 bases at J; junction bases unmatched: 28. Full variable domain (remainder filled in from reference TRBV5-1 and TRBJ2-7): KAGVTQTPRYLIKTRGQQVTLSCSPISGHRSVSWYQQTPGQGLQFLFEYFSETQRNKGNFPGRFSGRQFSNSRSEMNVSTLELGDSALYLCASSLVLSLTGDRLAGGPFHEQYFGPGTRLTVT.

The V gene is TRBV7-9, the J gene TRBJ1-5; weak D call: TRBD1 (5 bases). Germline V gene data show CDR1 as SEHNR and CDR2 as FQNEAQ (reference sequence). CDR3 length equals 15 residues. Trimming took off 4 bases at V and 5 bases at J, with 15 bases between the two ends. The CDR3 nucleotides are TGTGCCAGCAGCTCTGAACAGGTGGCGGATCAGCCCCAGCATTTT. It encodes CASSSEQVADQPQHF. The whole variable domain, remainder taken from reference TRBV7-9 and TRBJ1-5, is DTGVSQNPRHKITKRGQNVTFRCDPISEHNRLYWYRQTLGQGPEFLTYFQNEAQLEKSRLLSDRFSAERPKGSFSTLEIQRTEQGDSAMYLCASSSEQVADQPQHFGDGTRLSIL.

This clone occurred once. This chain uses TRBV6-5 with TRBJ2-3, with unresolved D. The CDR3 loop spans 15 amino acids. CDR1 is MNHEY, CDR2 SVGAGI, per germline. Between the trimmed V and J ends, which lost 2 bases and 1 base, there was a span of 10 bases. CDR3 amino acids: CASSYLPARTDTQYF. In DNA, the CDR3 is TGTGCCAGCAGTTACCTCCCGGCCCGCACAGATACGCAGTATTTT.

On this clone itself: Other nucleotide sequences in the sample specify the same CDR3. V usage is TRBV27 and J usage is TRBJ1-6, with 8 bases that match TRBD1. Germline V gives CDR1 MNHEY, CDR2 SMNVEV (reference sequence). This CDR3 is built from 14 residues. V shed 3 bases and J 10 bases; nucleotides not matched to a gene: 5. The CDR3 DNA sequence: TGTGCCAGCAGTTTGACAGGGGTCGGCTCACCCCTCCACTTT. Its translation: CASSLTGVGSPLHF.

The rearrangement joins TRBV7-9 to TRBJ2-3; 12 nucleotides agree with TRBD2. The CDR3 spans 16 residues. Trimming at V came to 5 bases and at J to 6 bases, leaving 9 bases not matched to a gene. Germline loops: CDR1 SEHNR, CDR2 FQNEAQ (reference sequence). As DNA, the CDR3 is TGTGCCAGCAGCATTCCTAGCGGGGGGGCCACGGATACGCAGTATTTT. This encodes CASSIPSGGATDTQYF.

Regarding this clone: Other DNA sequences in this specimen translate into the identical CDR3. This chain joins TRBV5-1 and TRBJ1-1, with D uncertain. This CDR3 is 13 amino acids long. V lost 2 bases and J lost 2, with 7 bases in between. CDR1 and CDR2 from the germline V gene are SGHRS and YFSETQ. The CDR3 reads CASSFPGNTEAFF. CDR3 DNA sequence: TGCGCCAGCAGCTTCCCAGGAAACACTGAAGCTTTCTTT.

The V call is TRBV4-1, the J call TRBJ2-2, with 16 bases matching TRBD2. J gave up 3 bases and V 4 bases, and 5 bases lay outside the gene matches. Looked up from germline, CDR1 is MGHRA and CDR2 is YSYEKL. This CDR3 region has 18 residues. The CDR3 protein is CASSLSGTSGRDTGELFF. CDR3 coding DNA: TGCGCCAGCAGCCTATCCGGGACTAGCGGGAGGGACACCGGGGAGCTGTTTTTT.

The gene calls are TRBV9 and TRBJ2-3; TRBD1 aligns across 7 bases. Germline assignment: CDR1 SGDLS and CDR2 YYNGEE. V was pared by 6 bases and J by 2 bases, with 9 bases of the junction left unmatched. The length of the CDR3 is 15 residues. CDR3: CASTRGTALTDTQYF. Here the CDR3 DNA reads TGTGCCAGCACCCGAGGGACAGCCCTCACAGATACGCAGTATTTT.

A note on this clone: At the DNA level, this CDR3 is encoded by other sequences in the same sample as well. The chain links TRBV9 to TRBJ2-7; 7 bases align to TRBD1. With V trimmed by 2 bases and J by 0 bases, 2 bases remained unmatched. This CDR3 has 14 amino acids. Looked up from germline, CDR1 is SGDLS and CDR2 is YYNGEE. DNA for the CDR3: TGTGCCAGCAGCGTTGGGACAGACTCCTACGAGCAGTACTTC. This gives the protein CASSVGTDSYEQYF.

Concerning this clone: The identical CDR3 is also encoded by other nucleotide sequences in the sample. J is TRBJ2-3 and V is TRBV7-9; 9 nucleotides line up with TRBD2. The CDR3 is made up of 15 amino acids. Germline CDR1 is SEHNR and CDR2 is FQNEAQ (reference sequence). V shed 1 base, J shed 1 base, and the junction held 0 bases outside the gene matches. CDR3 sequence: CASSLVAGGTDTQYF. CDR3 coding DNA: TGTGCCAGCAGCTTAGTAGCGGGAGGCACAGATACGCAGTATTTT. Supplemented by reference TRBV7-9 and TRBJ2-3, the full variable domain reads DTGVSQNPRHKITKRGQNVTFRCDPISEHNRLYWYRQTLGQGPEFLTYFQNEAQLEKSRLLSDRFSAERPKGSFSTLEIQRTEQGDSAMYLCASSLVAGGTDTQYFGPGTRLTVL.

Regarding this clone: Distinct nucleotide sequences in the sample also encode this CDR3. The rearrangement uses TRBV27 and TRBJ2-7; possible D gene TRBD2, 6 bases. The CDR3 runs to 11 residues. Germline lookup yields CDR1 MNHEY and CDR2 SMNVEV (reference sequence). V was cut by 5 bases and J by 7 bases, with 9 bases left in between. Here the CDR3 DNA reads TGTGCCAGCAGTCAGGGAGGAGAGCAGTACTTC. Its translation is CASSQGGEQYF.

This chain links TRBV7-8 with TRBJ1-1; no definite D call. Looked up from germline, CDR1 is SGHVS and CDR2 is FQNEAQ. CDR3 length: 15 residues. The V gene lost 2 bases and the J gene lost 4 bases, with 14 bases spanning the gap. This CDR3 reads CASSLLTYWFTEAFF. CDR3 bases: TGTGCCAGCAGCTTATTGACCTATTGGTTCACTGAAGCTTTCTTT.

A note on this clone: One end of the junction is discordant with germline, which a read error may explain. The rearrangement links TRBV7-9 to TRBJ2-7; 10 positions agree with TRBD1. Germline lookup yields CDR1 SEHNR and CDR2 FQNEAQ (reference sequence). The CDR3 length is 12 residues. For the CDR3, the DNA is TGTGCCAGCAGCTTAGACCCGGGACAGGGGACCTTC. As protein: CASSLDPGQGTF.

Regarding this clone: Within the sample, other DNA sequences also encode this same CDR3. This chain connects TRBV13 to TRBJ2-7; D call uncertain. The V end lost 5 bases, the J end lost 1 base, and 9 bases lay between the germline ends. The CDR3 totals 13 residues. CDR1 PRHDT and CDR2 FYEKMQ come from the germline V gene (reference sequence). DNA for the CDR3: TGTGCCAGCAGCCCCGACAATTCCTACGAGCAGTACTTC. Its translation: CASSPDNSYEQYF.